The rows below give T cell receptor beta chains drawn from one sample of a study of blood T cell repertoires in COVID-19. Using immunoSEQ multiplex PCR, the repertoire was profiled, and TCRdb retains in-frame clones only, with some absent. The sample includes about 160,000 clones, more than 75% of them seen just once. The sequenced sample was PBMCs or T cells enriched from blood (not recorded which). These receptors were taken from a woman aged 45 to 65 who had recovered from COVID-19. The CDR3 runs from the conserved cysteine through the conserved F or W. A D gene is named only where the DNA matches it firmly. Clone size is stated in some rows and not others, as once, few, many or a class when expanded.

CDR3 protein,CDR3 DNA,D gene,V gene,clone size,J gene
CASSGDRGRDYGYTF,TGTGCCAGCAGCGGAGACAGGGGAAGAGACTATGGCTACACCTTC,TRBD1,TRBV7-9,NA,TRBJ1-2
CASSFGGTGVEKLFF,TGTGCCAGTAGTTTCGGGGGGACAGGGGTTGAAAAACTGTTTTTT,TRBD1,TRBV19,once,TRBJ1-4
CASSPTANTEAFF,TGTGCCAGCAGCCCCACAGCTAACACTGAAGCTTTCTTT,NA,TRBV6-5,NA,TRBJ1-1
CASSTGGYGYTF,TGTGCCAGCAGTACGGGGGGTTATGGCTACACCTTC,NA,TRBV28,NA,TRBJ1-2
CASSHSGLAGGSTDTQYF,TGTGCCAGCAGCCATTCGGGACTAGCGGGAGGGTCGACAGATACGCAGTATTTT,TRBD2,TRBV3-1/TRBV3-2,NA,TRBJ2-3
CASSQDSGVLSGDTQYF,TGTGCCAGCAGCCAAGATTCGGGGGTCTTGAGTGGAGATACGCAGTATTTT,NA,TRBV3-1/TRBV3-2,NA,TRBJ2-3
CASSSPPGQGSDTQYF,TGTGCCAGTAGTAGTCCCCCGGGACAGGGATCAGATACGCAGTATTTT,TRBD1,TRBV19,NA,TRBJ2-3
CASSQGAERLNEQFF,TGTGCCAGCAGCCAAGGGGCCGAACGGTTGAATGAGCAGTTCTTC,NA,TRBV3-1/TRBV3-2,few,TRBJ2-1
CASSLLGQGRENSPLHF,TGTGCCAGCAGTTTATTGGGACAGGGCCGGGAGAATTCACCCCTCCACTTT,TRBD1,TRBV28,NA,TRBJ1-6
CASTITGTSGRSGEQFF,TGTGCCAGCACCATTACCGGGACTAGCGGGAGAAGCGGTGAGCAGTTCTTC,TRBD2,TRBV27,NA,TRBJ2-1
CASARGTVPNEKLFF,TGTGCCAGCGCCCGGGGGACAGTTCCTAATGAAAAACTGTTTTTT,NA,TRBV21-1,NA,TRBJ1-4
CASSPWTSGSRETQYF,TGTGCCAGCAGCCCCTGGACTAGCGGGAGCAGAGAGACCCAGTACTTC,TRBD2,TRBV7-6,NA,TRBJ2-5
CASSPSVEQYF,TGTGCCAGCAGCCCCAGCGTCGAGCAGTACTTC,NA,TRBV7-8,NA,TRBJ2-7
CASELAGITGELFF,TGTGCCAGCGAGCTAGCGGGAATCACCGGGGAGCTGTTTTTT,TRBD2,TRBV6-5,NA,TRBJ2-2
CASSEGLAGGPNTDTQYF,TGTGCCAGCTCCGAGGGACTAGCGGGAGGGCCAAACACAGATACGCAGTATTTT,TRBD2,TRBV2,NA,TRBJ2-3
CASSFTPAGPGTDTQYF,TGTGCCAGCAGCTTTACACCCGCTGGCCCCGGCACAGATACGCAGTATTTT,NA,TRBV7-9,NA,TRBJ2-3